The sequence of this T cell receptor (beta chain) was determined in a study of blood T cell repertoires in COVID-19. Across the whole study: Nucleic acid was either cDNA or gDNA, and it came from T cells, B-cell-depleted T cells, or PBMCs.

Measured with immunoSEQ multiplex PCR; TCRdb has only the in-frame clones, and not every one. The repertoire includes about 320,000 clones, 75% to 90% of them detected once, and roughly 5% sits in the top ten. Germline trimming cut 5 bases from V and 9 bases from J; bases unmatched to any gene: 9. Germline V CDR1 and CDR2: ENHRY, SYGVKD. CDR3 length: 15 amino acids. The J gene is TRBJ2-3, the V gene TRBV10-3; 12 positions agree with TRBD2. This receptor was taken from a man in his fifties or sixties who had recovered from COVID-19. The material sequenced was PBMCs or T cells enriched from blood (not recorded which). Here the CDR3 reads CAISTPPGLAGTQYF. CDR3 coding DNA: TGTGCCATCAGTACACCACCGGGACTAGCGGGCACGCAGTATTTT.